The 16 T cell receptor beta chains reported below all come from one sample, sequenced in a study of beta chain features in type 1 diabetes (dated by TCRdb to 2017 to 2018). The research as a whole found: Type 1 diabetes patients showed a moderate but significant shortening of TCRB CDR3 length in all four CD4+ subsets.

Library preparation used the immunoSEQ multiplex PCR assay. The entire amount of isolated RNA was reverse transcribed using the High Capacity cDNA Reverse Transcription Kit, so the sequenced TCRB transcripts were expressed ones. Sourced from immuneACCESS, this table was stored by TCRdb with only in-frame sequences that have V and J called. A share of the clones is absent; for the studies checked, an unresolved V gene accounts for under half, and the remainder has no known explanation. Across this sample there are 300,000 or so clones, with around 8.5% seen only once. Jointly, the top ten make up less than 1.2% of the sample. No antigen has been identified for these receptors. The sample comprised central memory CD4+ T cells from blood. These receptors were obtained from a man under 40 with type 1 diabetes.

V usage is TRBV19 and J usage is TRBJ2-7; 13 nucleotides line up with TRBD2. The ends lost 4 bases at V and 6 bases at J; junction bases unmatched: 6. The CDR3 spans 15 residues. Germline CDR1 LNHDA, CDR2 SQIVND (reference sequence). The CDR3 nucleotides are TGTGCCAGTAGTAAGGGACTAGCGGGGTCCGGCGAGCAGTACTTC. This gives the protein CASSKGLAGSGEQYF. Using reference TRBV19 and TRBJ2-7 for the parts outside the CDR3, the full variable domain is DGGITQSPKYLFRKEGQNVTLSCEQNLNHDAMYWYRQDPGQGLRLIYYSQIVNDFQKGDIAEGYSVSREKKESFPLTVTSAQKNPTAFYLCASSKGLAGSGEQYFGPGTRLTVT.

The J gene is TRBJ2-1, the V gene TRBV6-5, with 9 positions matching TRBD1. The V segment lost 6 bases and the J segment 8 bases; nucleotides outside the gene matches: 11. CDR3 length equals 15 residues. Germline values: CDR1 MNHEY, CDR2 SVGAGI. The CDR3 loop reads CASSSPPGQGHEQFF. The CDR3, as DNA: TGTGCCAGCAGCTCTCCTCCGGGACAGGGTCATGAGCAGTTCTTC.

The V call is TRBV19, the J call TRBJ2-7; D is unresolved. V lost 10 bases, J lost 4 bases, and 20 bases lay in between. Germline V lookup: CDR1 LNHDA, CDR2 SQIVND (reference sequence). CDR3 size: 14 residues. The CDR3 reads CATSFGLGPYEQYF. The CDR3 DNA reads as TGTGCCACTTCCTTCGGGTTGGGCCCTTACGAGCAGTACTTC.

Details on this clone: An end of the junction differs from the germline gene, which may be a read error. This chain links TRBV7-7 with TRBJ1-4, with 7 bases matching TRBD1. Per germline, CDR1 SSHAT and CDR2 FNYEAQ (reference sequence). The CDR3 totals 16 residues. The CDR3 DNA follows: TGTGCTAGCAGCTCCCCTCCGGGACAGCCTAATGAAAAACTGTTTTTT. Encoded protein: CASSSPPGQPNEKLFF.

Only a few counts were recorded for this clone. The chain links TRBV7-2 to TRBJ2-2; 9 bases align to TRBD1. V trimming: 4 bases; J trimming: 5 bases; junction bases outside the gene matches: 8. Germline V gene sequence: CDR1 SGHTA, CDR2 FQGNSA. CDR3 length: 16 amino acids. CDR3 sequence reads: CASSSYRGRETGELFF. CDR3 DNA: TGTGCCAGCAGCTCCTACAGGGGGCGCGAGACCGGGGAGCTGTTTTTT.

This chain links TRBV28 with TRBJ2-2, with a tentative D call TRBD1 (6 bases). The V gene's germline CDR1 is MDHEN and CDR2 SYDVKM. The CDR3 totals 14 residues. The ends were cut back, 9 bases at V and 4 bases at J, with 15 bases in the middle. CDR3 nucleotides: TGTGCCAGTTGTTGGGGGCAGATCACCGGGGAGCTGTTTTTT. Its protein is CASCWGQITGELFF.

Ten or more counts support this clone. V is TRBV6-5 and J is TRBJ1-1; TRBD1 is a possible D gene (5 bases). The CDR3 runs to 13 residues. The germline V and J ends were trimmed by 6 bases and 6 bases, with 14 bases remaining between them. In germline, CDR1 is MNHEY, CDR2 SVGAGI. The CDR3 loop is CASSALPGAEAFF. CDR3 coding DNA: TGTGCCAGCAGCGCTCTCCCGGGGGCTGAAGCTTTCTTT.

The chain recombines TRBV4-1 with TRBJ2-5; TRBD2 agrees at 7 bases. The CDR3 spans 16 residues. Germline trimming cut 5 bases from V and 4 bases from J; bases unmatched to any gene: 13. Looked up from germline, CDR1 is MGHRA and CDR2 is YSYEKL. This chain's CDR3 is CASSDGIERGAETQYF. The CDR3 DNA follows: TGCGCCAGCAGCGACGGAATAGAGCGGGGAGCAGAGACCCAGTACTTC.

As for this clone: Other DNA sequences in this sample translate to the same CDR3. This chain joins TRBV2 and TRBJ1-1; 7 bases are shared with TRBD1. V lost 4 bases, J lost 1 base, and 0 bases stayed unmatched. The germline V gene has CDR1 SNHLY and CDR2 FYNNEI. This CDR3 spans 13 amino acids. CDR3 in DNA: TGTGCCAGCAGTGGACAGGGGAACACTGAAGCTTTCTTT. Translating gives CASSGQGNTEAFF.

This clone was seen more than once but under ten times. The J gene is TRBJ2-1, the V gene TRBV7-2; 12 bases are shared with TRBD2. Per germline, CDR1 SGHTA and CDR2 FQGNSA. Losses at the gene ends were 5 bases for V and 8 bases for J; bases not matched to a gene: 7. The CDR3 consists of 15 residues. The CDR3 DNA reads TGTGCCAGCAGCCGGAGGGCTAGCGGGGGGGATGAGCAGTTCTTC. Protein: CASSRRASGGDEQFF.

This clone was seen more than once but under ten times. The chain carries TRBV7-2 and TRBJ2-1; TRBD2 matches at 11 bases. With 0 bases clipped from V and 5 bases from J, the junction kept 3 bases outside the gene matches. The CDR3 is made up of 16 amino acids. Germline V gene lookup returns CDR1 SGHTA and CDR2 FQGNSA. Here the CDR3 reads CASSLAGTSGNNEQFF. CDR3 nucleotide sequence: TGTGCCAGCAGCTTAGCGGGGACTAGCGGAAACAATGAGCAGTTCTTC.

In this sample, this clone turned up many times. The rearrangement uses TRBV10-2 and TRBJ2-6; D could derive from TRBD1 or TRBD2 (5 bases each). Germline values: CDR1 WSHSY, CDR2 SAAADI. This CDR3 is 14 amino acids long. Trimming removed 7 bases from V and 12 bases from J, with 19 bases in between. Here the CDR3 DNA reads TGCGCCAGCAAACTTCCGGGGCCCGAGAGCGTCCTGACTTTC. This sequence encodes CASKLPGPESVLTF.

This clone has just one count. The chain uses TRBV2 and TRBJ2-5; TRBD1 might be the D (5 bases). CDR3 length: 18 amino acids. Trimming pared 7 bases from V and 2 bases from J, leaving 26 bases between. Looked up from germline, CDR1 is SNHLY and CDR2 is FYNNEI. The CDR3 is CASIGVYSARALQETQYF. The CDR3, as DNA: TGTGCCAGCATTGGGGTGTATTCGGCCAGGGCACTTCAAGAGACCCAGTACTTC.

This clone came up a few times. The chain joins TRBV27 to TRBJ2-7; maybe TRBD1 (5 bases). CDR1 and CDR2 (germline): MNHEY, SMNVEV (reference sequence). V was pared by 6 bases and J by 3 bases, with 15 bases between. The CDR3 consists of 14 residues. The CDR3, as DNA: TGTGCCAGCAGGGACACGGCTTCCCTCTACGAGCAGTACTTC. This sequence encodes CASRDTASLYEQYF.

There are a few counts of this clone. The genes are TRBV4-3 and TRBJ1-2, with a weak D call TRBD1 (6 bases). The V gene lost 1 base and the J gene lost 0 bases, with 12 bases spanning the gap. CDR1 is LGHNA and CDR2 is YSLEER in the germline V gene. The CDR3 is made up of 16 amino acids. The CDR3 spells CASSQVRTETNYGYTF. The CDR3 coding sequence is TGCGCCAGCAGCCAAGTGAGGACAGAGACTAACTATGGCTACACCTTC.

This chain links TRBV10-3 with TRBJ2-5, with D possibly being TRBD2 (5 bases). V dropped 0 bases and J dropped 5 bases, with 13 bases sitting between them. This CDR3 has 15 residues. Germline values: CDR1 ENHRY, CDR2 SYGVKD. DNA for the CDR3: TGTGCCATCAGTGAGTCGAGCAGCTCGGGGGAGACCCAGTACTTC. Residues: CAISESSSSGETQYF.